One and the same sample provided the 11 T cell receptor beta chains below, sequenced in a study of blood T cell repertoires in COVID-19. Repertoires were generated with immunoSEQ multiplex PCR, while TCRdb's copy carries only in-frame clones and drops some. This table has approximately 230,000 clones, about nine tenths appearing once. Source material: PBMCs or T cells enriched from blood (not recorded which). The receptors derive from a woman aged 25 to 39 with acute COVID-19.

V and J are TRBV25-1 and TRBJ2-1; 10 bases line up with TRBD2. CDR1 is MGHDK, CDR2 SYGVNS, per germline. V lost 1 base and J lost 6; bases outside the gene matches: 9. The CDR3 sequence is 17 residues long. This CDR3 is CASSEWEGTSGTNEQFF. CDR3 DNA sequence: TGTGCCAGCAGTGAATGGGAGGGAACTAGCGGGACCAATGAGCAGTTCTTC.

The gene calls are TRBV6-5 and TRBJ1-6, with D possibly TRBD1 on 5 matching bases. CDR3 length equals 14 residues. The V end lost 5 bases, the J end lost 11 bases, and 16 bases lay between the germline ends. CDR1 and CDR2 (germline): MNHEY, SVGAGI. CDR3 nucleotide sequence: TGTGCCAGCAGTAACCGGGACTCTCGGACACCCCTCCACTTT. Its protein product is CASSNRDSRTPLHF.

The rearrangement joins TRBV9 to TRBJ1-2; D remains unclear. CDR3 length: 17 residues. Per the germline V gene, CDR1 is SGDLS and CDR2 is YYNGEE. V gave up 4 bases and J gave up 0 bases, with 19 bases separating them. For the CDR3, the DNA is TGTGCCAGCAGCCCCCCCCAAGAGGTCCTTACTAACTATGGCTACACCTTC. Translated: CASSPPQEVLTNYGYTF.

V and J are TRBV4-1 and TRBJ2-7; 7 bases line up with TRBD2. There are 15 residues in the CDR3. V was pared by 0 bases and J by 2 bases, with 4 bases of the junction left unmatched. From germline, CDR1 is MGHRA and CDR2 YSYEKL. For the CDR3, the DNA is TGCGCCAGCAGCCAAGATCCGGGAGGAACCTACGAGCAGTACTTC. This sequence encodes CASSQDPGGTYEQYF.

About this clone itself: A junction end diverges from the germline sequence, so it may reflect a read error. This chain uses TRBV7-7 with TRBJ1-2; D gene uncertain. In germline, CDR1 is SSHAT, CDR2 FNYEAQ (reference sequence). CDR3 length: 16 amino acids. Here the CDR3 reads CASSLTSPTRNYGYTF. CDR3 bases: TGTGCTAGCAGCTTAACCTCCCCCACGAGAAACTATGGCTACACCTTC.

The chain employs TRBV28 and TRBJ1-2, with 8 bases fitting TRBD1. The J segment lost 7 bases and the V segment lost 10 bases, leaving 11 bases of the junction unmatched. CDR3 length equals 13 residues. Germline CDR1 MDHEN, CDR2 SYDVKM. CDR3 DNA sequence: TGTGCCACCACGATGCCAGGGGGCTTTGGCTACACCTTC. It yields the protein CATTMPGGFGYTF.

The chain couples TRBV19 to TRBJ1-2; D is uncertain. CDR1 LNHDA and CDR2 SQIVND come from the germline V gene (reference sequence). This CDR3 contains 13 residues. V lost 2 bases, J lost 6 bases, and 10 bases lay in between. CDR3 nucleotide sequence: TGTGCCAGTAGTATATATCCGGCGGATGGCTACACCTTC. This codes for CASSIYPADGYTF.

The rearrangement joins TRBV5-4 to TRBJ2-3, with a tentative D call TRBD1 (7 bases). This CDR3 contains 14 residues. The germline gives CDR1 SGHNT, CDR2 YYREEE (reference sequence). V lost 2 bases, J lost 1 base, and 8 bases lay in between. The CDR3 bases are TGTGCCAGCAGCTTCAGGGGGGGCACAGATACGCAGTATTTT. Amino acids: CASSFRGGTDTQYF.

The V call is TRBV11-2, the J call TRBJ2-1; 7 positions agree with TRBD1. The CDR3 totals 16 residues. Per germline, CDR1 SGHAT and CDR2 FQNNGV. The trim removed 6 bases at V and 6 bases at J, leaving 14 bases unmatched. In DNA form, the CDR3 reads TGTGCCAGCAGACCCCGTACCCGGGACAGAGTCAATGAGCAGTTCTTC. Translating it yields CASRPRTRDRVNEQFF.

CDR3 coding DNA: TGTGCCAGCACCGGACAGGGGGCGATTAACGAGCAGTACTTC. Its protein is CASTGQGAINEQYF. This chain links TRBV2 with TRBJ2-7; 11 bases agree with TRBD1. Germline CDR1 is SNHLY and CDR2 is FYNNEI. V gave up 7 bases and J gave up 5 bases; unmatched junction bases: 7. This CDR3 has 14 amino acids.

The rearrangement uses TRBV28 and TRBJ1-2; D gene unclear. Germline V gene lookup returns CDR1 MDHEN and CDR2 SYDVKM. This CDR3 is built from 13 residues. The V and J ends lost 3 bases and 4 bases respectively, with 9 bases between them. This CDR3 reads CASSLEGTYGYTF. In nucleotides, the CDR3 is TGTGCCAGCAGTTTGGAGGGTACCTATGGCTACACCTTC.